These 27 T cell receptor beta chains originate from one sample sequenced in a study of brain T cells in children with intractable seizures. Libraries were prepared by immunoSEQ multiplex PCR; TCRdb keeps only in-frame clonotypes and omits some of them. The repertoire holds around 38,000 clones, about nine tenths seen once, with 5% to 6.5% in the top ten. Sequenced material: peripheral blood, taken at surgery. These receptors were taken from a girl aged 2-10 years with tuberous sclerosis and intractable seizures.

This chain joins TRBV19 and TRBJ2-5; D perhaps matches TRBD1 (5 bases). Germline V gives CDR1 LNHDA, CDR2 SQIVND (reference sequence). V lost 1 base to trimming and J lost 2 bases, with 5 bases between them. The CDR3 contains 13 residues. CDR3 amino acids: CASSIGQQETQYF. The CDR3 bases are TGTGCCAGTAGTATAGGACAGCAAGAGACCCAGTACTTC.

This rearrangement joins TRBV6-6 to TRBJ2-3, with 8 bases fitting TRBD2. The CDR3 has 14 residues. The trim removed 5 bases at V and 5 bases at J, leaving 6 bases unmatched. Germline values: CDR1 MNHNY, CDR2 SVGAGI (reference sequence). This CDR3 reads CASSNGGGVDTQYF. In nucleotides, the CDR3 is TGTGCCAGCAGTAACGGGGGGGGTGTAGATACGCAGTATTTT.

V usage is TRBV3-1 (or the pseudogene TRBV3-2) and J usage is TRBJ2-1, with TRBD1 identical over 11 bases. J gave up 7 bases and V 2 bases, and 7 bases lay outside the gene matches. The CDR3 has 16 residues. Germline V gene sequence: CDR1 LGHDT, CDR2 YNNKEL (reference sequence). CDR3 residues: CASSQPPGQGVNEQFF. CDR3 DNA sequence: TGTGCCAGCAGCCAACCCCCGGGACAGGGGGTTAATGAGCAGTTCTTC.

This chain joins TRBV5-1 and TRBJ1-2; 7 nucleotides align to TRBD1. The germline CDR1 and CDR2 sequences are SGHRS and YFSETQ. V was pared by 5 bases and J by 7 bases, with 11 bases of the junction left unmatched. The CDR3 loop spans 14 amino acids. CDR3 nucleotides: TGCGCCAGCAGGTATCACAGGGGTCAATCTGGCTACACCTTC. Translating it yields CASRYHRGQSGYTF. Complete variable domain (other parts from reference TRBV5-1 and TRBJ1-2): KAGVTQTPRYLIKTRGQQVTLSCSPISGHRSVSWYQQTPGQGLQFLFEYFSETQRNKGNFPGRFSGRQFSNSRSEMNVSTLELGDSALYLCASRYHRGQSGYTFGSGTRLTVV.

The chain couples TRBV4-1 to TRBJ1-1, with D hard to call. V dropped 0 bases and J dropped 10 bases, with 6 bases sitting between them. Germline V gives CDR1 MGHRA, CDR2 YSYEKL. This CDR3 has 11 amino acids. The CDR3 loop reads CASSQDLRAFF. For the CDR3, the DNA is TGCGCCAGCAGCCAAGACCTTAGAGCTTTCTTT.

This clone showed up just once. The chain couples TRBV19 to TRBJ2-7, with D possibly called TRBD1 or TRBD2 (5 bases each). Between the trimmed V and J ends, which lost 3 bases and 7 bases, there was a span of 19 bases. CDR1 and CDR2 from the germline V gene are LNHDA and SQIVND (reference sequence). There are 15 residues in the CDR3. CDR3 sequence (DNA): TGTGCCAGTAGTATTACATTCCGGGACCCTAGGGAGCAGTACGTC. Translation gives CASSITFRDPREQYV.

The chain recombines TRBV28 with TRBJ1-1; 8 bases agree with TRBD1. Germline V gene lookup returns CDR1 MDHEN and CDR2 SYDVKM. The CDR3 loop spans 19 amino acids. J was trimmed by 1 base and V by 6 bases; bases with no gene match: 19. The CDR3 sequence is CASSSSIRGRILRNTEAFF. The CDR3 DNA follows: TGTGCCAGCAGCTCAAGTATCAGGGGGCGCATACTCAGGAACACTGAAGCTTTCTTT.

The chain uses TRBV5-5 and TRBJ2-7; 8 bases are a match to TRBD1. CDR3 length: 14 residues. The V gene's germline CDR1 is SGHKS and CDR2 YYEKEE (reference sequence). With 4 bases clipped from V and 5 bases from J, the junction kept 8 bases outside the gene matches. This CDR3 reads CASSPWTGQDEQYF. For the CDR3, the DNA is TGTGCCAGCAGCCCTTGGACAGGGCAGGACGAGCAGTACTTC.

V is TRBV7-3 and J is TRBJ1-6; D not resolved. V was pared by 8 bases and J by 5 bases, with 10 bases between. CDR1 and CDR2 from the germline V gene are SGHTA and FQGTGA. The CDR3 runs to 13 residues. CDR3 in DNA: TGTGCCAGCGGCAGCCGTGATAATTCACCCCTCCACTTT. Amino acid sequence: CASGSRDNSPLHF.

The V gene is TRBV6-1, the J gene TRBJ1-1; 10 bases match TRBD1. V lost 3 bases to trimming and J lost 7 bases; unmatched junction nucleotides: 14. Germline V gene sequence: CDR1 MNHNS, CDR2 SASEGT. This CDR3 is 17 amino acids long. The CDR3 sequence: CASSDDRPGQGLSEAFF. The CDR3, as DNA: TGTGCCAGCAGTGACGATCGACCGGGACAGGGGCTCAGTGAAGCTTTCTTT.

This chain links TRBV27 with TRBJ1-5; maybe TRBD1 (6 bases). The CDR3 is made up of 15 amino acids. In germline, CDR1 is MNHEY, CDR2 SMNVEV (reference sequence). With 3 bases removed from V and 2 bases from J, the gap between germline ends came to 11 bases. Here the CDR3 reads CASSFKSGGNQPQHF. The CDR3 nucleotides read TGTGCCAGCAGTTTTAAGTCAGGGGGCAATCAGCCCCAGCATTTT.

This chain uses TRBV19 with TRBJ1-1; no reliable D call. The CDR3 consists of 14 residues. V shed 3 bases and J shed 7 bases, with 15 bases lying between them. The germline gives CDR1 LNHDA, CDR2 SQIVND (reference sequence). The CDR3 DNA follows: TGTGCCAGTAGTATTCCGGGGTACGGCGATGAAGCTTTCTTT. Translation gives CASSIPGYGDEAFF.

The chain is built from TRBV30 and TRBJ2-3; D is unresolved. The CDR3 covers 16 residues. V gave up 0 bases and J gave up 4 bases, with 17 bases separating them. Per germline, CDR1 GTSNPN and CDR2 SVGIG (reference sequence). CDR3 nucleotide sequence: TGTGCCTGGAGTGTATACGGCAGGCGGCGCCCAGATACGCAGTATTTT. Protein: CAWSVYGRRRPDTQYF.

This clone was counted a few times. The chain uses TRBV6-5 and TRBJ1-1; D gene ambiguous. The CDR3 sequence is 13 residues long. Germline V gene lookup returns CDR1 MNHEY and CDR2 SVGAGI. Trimming cost V 5 bases and J 3 bases, with 10 bases left between them. For the CDR3, the DNA is TGTGCCAGCAGTACTCACCGGGACACTGAAGCTTTCTTT. Its translation is CASSTHRDTEAFF.

This clone came up once. The rearrangement uses TRBV14 and TRBJ1-1; TRBD1 matches 7 bases. From germline, CDR1 is SGHDN and CDR2 FVKESK. The CDR3 spans 19 residues. V trimming: 1 base; J trimming: 3 bases; junction bases outside the gene matches: 17. CDR3 sequence reads: CASSQVNDRVLPWDTEAFF. The CDR3 bases are TGTGCCAGCAGCCAAGTAAATGACAGGGTTTTGCCCTGGGACACTGAAGCTTTCTTT.

This chain joins TRBV6-5 and TRBJ1-2; unclear D gene. The CDR3 sequence is 13 residues long. CDR1 is MNHEY and CDR2 is SVGAGI in the germline V gene. The V gene lost 7 bases and the J gene lost 3 bases, with 12 bases spanning the gap. The CDR3: CASTVDGDYGYTF. The DNA of the CDR3 is TGTGCCAGCACTGTGGACGGAGACTATGGCTACACCTTC.

This clone appeared once. The chain joins TRBV9 to TRBJ1-4; 7 positions match TRBD1. The CDR3 consists of 16 residues. Germline CDR1 is SGDLS and CDR2 is YYNGEE. J gave up 1 base and V 0 bases, and 3 bases lay outside the gene matches. CDR3 nucleotides: TGTGCCAGCAGCGTAGGACAGGGAAGAACTAATGAAAAACTGTTTTTT. It yields the protein CASSVGQGRTNEKLFF.

The chain links TRBV6-5 to TRBJ1-6, with a possible D match to TRBD1 (5 bases). Germline CDR1 reads MNHEY; CDR2 reads SVGAGI. The CDR3 runs 15 residues. Trimming pared 5 bases from V and 5 bases from J, leaving 13 bases between. The CDR3 protein is CASSTRNRNNSPLHF. CDR3 sequence (DNA): TGTGCCAGCAGTACGCGCAACAGGAATAATTCACCCCTCCACTTT.

The chain recombines TRBV3-1 (or the pseudogene TRBV3-2) with TRBJ2-5; 8 nucleotides align to TRBD1. Germline trimming cut 6 bases from V and 5 bases from J; bases unmatched to any gene: 2. This CDR3 is 12 amino acids long. Germline CDR1 and CDR2: LGHDT and YNNKEL (reference sequence). The CDR3 nucleotides read TGTGCCAGCAGAACAGGGGGGGAGACCCAGTACTTC. This encodes CASRTGGETQYF.

The genes are TRBV3-1 (or the pseudogene TRBV3-2) and TRBJ2-3, with TRBD2 matching over 12 bases. Germline lookup yields CDR1 LGHDT and CDR2 YNNKEL (reference sequence). The CDR3 length is 15 residues. J lost 3 bases, V lost 6 bases, and 4 bases had no gene match. The CDR3 protein is CASRASGGATDTQYF. In DNA, the CDR3 is TGTGCCAGCAGAGCTAGCGGGGGGGCAACAGATACGCAGTATTTT.

V is TRBV20-1 and J is TRBJ2-5; the match to TRBD2 covers 9 bases. There are 14 residues in the CDR3. Germline CDR1 is DFQATT and CDR2 is SNEGSKA (reference sequence). J lost 2 bases, V lost 3 bases, and 4 bases had no gene match. CDR3 DNA sequence: TGCAGTGCTAGTAAAGCGGGGGGACAAGAGACCCAGTACTTC. Translation: CSASKAGGQETQYF.

V and J are TRBV2 and TRBJ1-2; D is uncertain. The CDR3 loop spans 14 amino acids. Germline V gene lookup returns CDR1 SNHLY and CDR2 FYNNEI. Trimming stripped 2 bases from V and 4 bases from J, with 11 bases between. The CDR3 loop is CASSEKGTGYGYTF. The CDR3 nucleotides are TGTGCCAGCAGTGAAAAGGGTACCGGCTATGGCTACACCTTC.

The chain links TRBV18 to TRBJ1-2, with 7 nucleotides matching TRBD1. Germline V lookup: CDR1 KGHSH, CDR2 LQKENI. The V gene end was trimmed by 0 bases and the J gene end by 8 bases; junction bases not matched to a gene: 9. CDR3 length: 15 amino acids. DNA of the CDR3: TGTGCCAGCTCACCACCGATGACAGGGCCTAAAGGCTACACCTTC. It translates to CASSPPMTGPKGYTF.

V and J are TRBV19 and TRBJ2-7; possible D gene TRBD2, 5 bases. Trimming took 6 bases from V and 5 from J, leaving 17 bases between them. Germline CDR1 is LNHDA and CDR2 is SQIVND (reference sequence). There are 14 residues in the CDR3. This CDR3 is CASSQLARAHEQYF. CDR3 nucleotides: TGTGCCAGTAGCCAGCTCGCGCGGGCCCACGAGCAGTACTTC.

This clone has only one observation. The chain links TRBV2 to TRBJ1-3; perhaps TRBD1 as D (5 bases). V dropped 6 bases and J dropped 8 bases, with 11 bases sitting between them. CDR3 length: 12 amino acids. CDR1 and CDR2 (germline): SNHLY, FYNNEI. CDR3 protein: CASSSGTDTIYF. DNA for the CDR3: TGTGCCAGCAGCTCAGGGACGGACACCATATATTTT.

The chain combines TRBV5-1 with TRBJ1-5, with D unresolved. The germline V and J ends were trimmed by 0 bases and 3 bases, with 4 bases remaining between them. The CDR3 sequence is 13 residues long. Per germline, CDR1 SGHRS and CDR2 YFSETQ. CDR3 region: CASSLDPNQPQHF. The CDR3 nucleotides are TGCGCCAGCAGCTTGGATCCCAATCAGCCCCAGCATTTT.

The chain recombines TRBV11-2 with TRBJ2-6; D not certain. CDR1 is SGHAT, CDR2 FQNNGV, per germline. The CDR3 is 19 amino acids. Trimming pared 0 bases from V and 0 bases from J, leaving 15 bases between. The CDR3 spells CASSLDPRPTLSGANVLTF. Written as DNA, the CDR3 is TGTGCCAGCAGCTTAGACCCCCGACCGACCCTCTCTGGGGCCAACGTCCTGACTTTC.